This TCR beta chain was documented in a study of blood T cell repertoires in COVID-19. On the study more broadly: Material from acute and convalescent COVID-19 was sourced from the United States, Italy and Spain. From T cells, B-cell-depleted T cells, or PBMCs came the material, which was cDNA or gDNA.

In the authors' methods: Amplification with reference gene primers provided the estimates of nucleated cell counts. Method: immunoSEQ multiplex PCR; TCRdb's copy keeps in-frame clones and lacks some. V, J and clone size derive from that table, while D and trimming were established from the DNA sequence. The profile shows about 210,000 clones, roughly four fifths of them singletons. With 6 bases clipped from V and 4 bases from J, the junction kept 6 bases outside the gene matches. The length of the CDR3 is 14 residues. Germline V CDR1 and CDR2: MNHEY, SVGAGI. The sequenced sample consisted of peripheral blood. The V call is TRBV6-5, the J call TRBJ2-7, with TRBD1 matching 10 bases. This receptor was taken from a woman aged 40-49 years with acute or convalescent COVID-19. The chain's CDR3 is CASSSRDRGYEQYF. The CDR3 region has the DNA TGTGCCAGCAGCTCCCGGGACAGGGGTTACGAGCAGTACTTC.